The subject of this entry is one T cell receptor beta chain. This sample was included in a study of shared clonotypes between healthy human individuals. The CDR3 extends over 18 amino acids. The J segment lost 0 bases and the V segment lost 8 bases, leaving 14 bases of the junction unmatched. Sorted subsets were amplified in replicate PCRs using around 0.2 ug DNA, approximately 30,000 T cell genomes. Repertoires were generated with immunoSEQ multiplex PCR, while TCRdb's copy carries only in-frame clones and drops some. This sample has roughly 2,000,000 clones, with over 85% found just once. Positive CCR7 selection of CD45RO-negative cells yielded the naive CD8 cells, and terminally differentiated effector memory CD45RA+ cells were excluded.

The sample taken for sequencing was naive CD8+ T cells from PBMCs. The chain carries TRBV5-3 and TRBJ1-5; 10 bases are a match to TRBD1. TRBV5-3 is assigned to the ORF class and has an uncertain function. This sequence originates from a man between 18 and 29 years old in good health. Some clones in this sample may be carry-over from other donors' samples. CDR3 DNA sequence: TGTGCCAGTTCTACTGGCGGGACAGGGGTCCATAGCAATCAGCCCCAGCATTTT. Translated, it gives CASSTGGTGVHSNQPQHF.